This is a list of T cell receptor beta chains from one sample in a study of regulatory T cells in long-lasting Graves disease. A single record per CDR3 protein comes from TCRdb applying MiXCR to the multiplex PCR reads. This sample has 350,000 to 500,000 distinct CDR3 sequences, with 11% to 15% found just once. These data also featured in a second study, about T cells in Graves' hyperthyroidism and ophthalmopathy.

Sample: peripheral blood mononuclear cells (PBMCs), taken at new diagnosis, from a patient treated with antithyroid drugs. Receptor source: a woman between 45 and 65 years old with Graves disease. CDR3s include the opening cysteine and the closing phenylalanine or tryptophan. The D gene is left open where the match is weak. Clone size is shown for a subset of rows, as once, few, many or a class of expanded clone.

CDR3 DNA: TGTGCCACCAGTGATCCTAGCGGGATGGGCTACAATGAGCAGTTCTTC
CDR3 protein: CATSDPSGMGYNEQFF
D gene: TRBD2
clone size: many
J gene: TRBJ2-1
V gene: TRBV24-1

CDR3 DNA: TGTGCCAGCTCACCCCCCGACAGGGTGAACATTCAGTACTTC
CDR3 protein: CASSPPDRVNIQYF
D gene: TRBD1
clone size: -
J gene: TRBJ2-4
V gene: TRBV18

CDR3 DNA: TGTGCCAGCAGTCCCCCAGGGCTGAGCTCCTACAATGAGCAGTTCTTC
CDR3 protein: CASSPPGLSSYNEQFF
D gene: -
clone size: many
J gene: TRBJ2-1
V gene: TRBV27

CDR3 DNA: TGTGCCAGCAACAACCCCAGGACTAGCGGGAGCAATGAGCAGTTCTTC
CDR3 protein: CASNNPRTSGSNEQFF
D gene: TRBD2
clone size: many
J gene: TRBJ2-1
V gene: TRBV2

CDR3 DNA: TGTGCCAGCAGCGTAGGAGGAGACATCGTGTCTGAAGCTTTCTTT
CDR3 protein: CASSVGGDIVSEAFF
D gene: -
clone size: few
J gene: TRBJ1-1
V gene: TRBV9

CDR3 DNA: TGTGCCAGCAGTTTAGCCGGGGCTTGGTCCTACGATGAGCAGTTCTTC
CDR3 protein: CASSLAGAWSYDEQFF
D gene: -
clone size: many
J gene: TRBJ2-1
V gene: TRBV27

CDR3 DNA: TGTGCCAGCAGCCAAATTGAAACGGGACTAGCGAGACAGACCCAGTACTTC
CDR3 protein: CASSQIETGLARQTQYF
D gene: TRBD2
clone size: few
J gene: TRBJ2-5
V gene: TRBV3-1

CDR3 DNA: TGTGCCAGCAGCCGAGACAAGGCCGGGGCTGGCTACACCTTC
CDR3 protein: CASSRDKAGAGYTF
D gene: -
clone size: -
J gene: TRBJ1-2
V gene: TRBV6-2/TRBV6-3

CDR3 DNA: TGCAGTGCTTGTGTGTCTAGCGGAGATCTAGCCAAAAACATTCAGTACTTC
CDR3 protein: CSACVSSGDLAKNIQYF
D gene: TRBD2
clone size: -
J gene: TRBJ2-4
V gene: TRBV20-1

CDR3 DNA: TGTGCCAGCAGTGTTAACCGGGACAGGGTGGATGGCTACACCTTC
CDR3 protein: CASSVNRDRVDGYTF
D gene: TRBD1
clone size: -
J gene: TRBJ1-2
V gene: TRBV9

CDR3 DNA: TGTGCCAGCAGCCGAGAGGGCCCGACCACTGAAGCTTTCTTT
CDR3 protein: CASSREGPTTEAFF
D gene: -
clone size: many
J gene: TRBJ1-1
V gene: TRBV3-1

CDR3 DNA: TGTGCCAGCAGTCGGGGGGAGAGCCGTCCCCAGCATTTT
CDR3 protein: CASSRGESRPQHF
D gene: -
clone size: -
J gene: TRBJ1-5
V gene: TRBV27

CDR3 DNA: TGTGCCAGCAGCTTAAGCGGTACGGCTGGCTACACCTTC
CDR3 protein: CASSLSGTAGYTF
D gene: -
clone size: many
J gene: TRBJ1-2
V gene: TRBV7-8

CDR3 DNA: TGCAGCGTTGAATCGGACAGGGATCAGCCCCAGCATTTT
CDR3 protein: CSVESDRDQPQHF
D gene: TRBD1
clone size: -
J gene: TRBJ1-5
V gene: TRBV29-1

CDR3 DNA: TGTGCCAGCAGTGCGATTGTTAGCTCCTACAATGAGCAGTTCTTC
CDR3 protein: CASSAIVSSYNEQFF
D gene: -
clone size: many
J gene: TRBJ2-1
V gene: TRBV28

CDR3 DNA: TGTGCCAGCAGGCCCCCATGGGCAGGGTACACCGGGGAGCTGTTTTTT
CDR3 protein: CASRPPWAGYTGELFF
D gene: -
clone size: few
J gene: TRBJ2-2
V gene: TRBV6-1

CDR3 DNA: TGCAGCGTTAGGACAGGGGGCTCTACAGATACGCAGTATTTT
CDR3 protein: CSVRTGGSTDTQYF
D gene: TRBD1
clone size: many
J gene: TRBJ2-3
V gene: TRBV29-1